This T cell receptor (beta chain) was sequenced during a study of T-cell reconstitution after alpha-beta-depleted transplantation in children. Unique molecular identifiers were used in preparing the TCRbeta library. TCRdb recomputed calls from the PCR reads with MiXCR, one row per CDR3 protein. The repertoire has 800,000 to 1,000,000 distinct CDR3 sequences, 25% to 30% of them found once; the top ten carry roughly 30%. Findings and caveats of the study: Diversity of TCRbeta at day 60 was high in some patients, arising from surviving recipient T cells and thymic progenitors. Newly produced T cells mostly accounted for T-cell counts and diversity one year post-transplant.

Notes on this clonotype: The antigen remains unidentified.

This CDR3 contains 14 residues. V was clipped by 5 bases and J by 2 bases, with 12 bases between them. Germline V gene sequence: CDR1 SGHRS, CDR2 YFSETQ. The rearrangement links TRBV5-1 to TRBJ2-3; maybe TRBD1 (6 bases). The material sequenced was PBMCs, mostly from graft donor cells, taken 360 days after TCRalphabeta/CD19-depleted stem cell transplant. The receptor was derived from a boy less than two years old who had a stem cell transplant for SCID, so the T cells may come from the graft donor. The CDR3 DNA is TGCGCCAGCAGACAAGGACAGTCCACAGATACGCAGTATTTT. It translates to CASRQGQSTDTQYF.